These 14 T cell receptor beta chains originate from one sample sequenced in a study of CD8 T cells in ankylosing spondylitis. Using its own MiXCR run on the 5' RACE reads, TCRdb lists one record per CDR3 protein. The sample contains 250,000 to 400,000 distinct CDR3 sequences, around a tenth of which appear only once. Sequenced material: blood, either unsorted or a sorted T cell fraction (not recorded which). The receptors stem from a female donor with ankylosing spondylitis or in good health (not recorded which).

This clonotype was observed many times. The chain employs TRBV5-1 and TRBJ2-5, with no clear D. V was clipped by 2 bases and J by 5 bases, with 7 bases between them. The CDR3 is made up of 12 amino acids. Germline V gives CDR1 SGHRS, CDR2 YFSETQ. This chain's CDR3 is CASSFDRETQYF. The CDR3 DNA follows: TGCGCCAGCAGCTTTGACCGTGAGACCCAGTACTTC.

This clonotype has only a few counts. The genes are TRBV5-1 and TRBJ1-3; D gene uncertain. Trimming pared 2 bases from V and 3 bases from J, leaving 12 bases between. Looked up from germline, CDR1 is SGHRS and CDR2 is YFSETQ. The CDR3 totals 15 residues. Here the CDR3 DNA reads TGCGCCAGCAGCTTAGGGCGGAGAATTGGAAACACCATATATTTT. Its protein product is CASSLGRRIGNTIYF.

This clonotype has a count of ten or more. This chain connects TRBV20-1 to TRBJ2-2; D is unresolved. The germline V and J ends were trimmed by 5 bases and 0 bases, with 13 bases remaining between them. In germline, CDR1 is DFQATT, CDR2 SNEGSKA (reference sequence). This CDR3 spans 15 amino acids. In DNA, the CDR3 is TGCAGTGCTCCCGCCCGAGCACCGAACACCGGGGAGCTGTTTTTT. As protein: CSAPARAPNTGELFF.

This clonotype came up many times. The chain employs TRBV3-1 and TRBJ2-7; 8 bases fit TRBD1. Germline CDR1 LGHDT, CDR2 YNNKEL (reference sequence). V dropped 4 bases and J dropped 0; count of bases not matched to a gene: 5. There are 15 residues in the CDR3. Here the CDR3 DNA reads TGTGCCAGCAGCCCAGGACAGGGACTCTCCTACGAGCAGTACTTC. Its protein product is CASSPGQGLSYEQYF.

V usage is TRBV19 and J usage is TRBJ2-3; 12 bases match TRBD2. Germline values: CDR1 LNHDA, CDR2 SQIVND (reference sequence). The CDR3 contains 16 residues. V gave up 5 bases and J gave up 6 bases; unmatched junction bases: 9. The CDR3 sequence is CASSDGTSGPTDTQYF. The CDR3 coding sequence is TGTGCCAGTAGTGATGGGACTAGCGGGCCAACCGATACGCAGTATTTT. Full variable domain (remainder filled in from reference TRBV19 and TRBJ2-3): DGGITQSPKYLFRKEGQNVTLSCEQNLNHDAMYWYRQDPGQGLRLIYYSQIVNDFQKGDIAEGYSVSREKKESFPLTVTSAQKNPTAFYLCASSDGTSGPTDTQYFGPGTRLTVL.

The sample holds many counts of this clonotype. The V and J genes are TRBV9 and TRBJ2-1, with 11 nucleotides matching TRBD2. J lost 6 bases, V lost 3 bases, and 11 bases had no gene match. Germline CDR1 reads SGDLS; CDR2 reads YYNGEE. This CDR3 region has 17 residues. The DNA for the CDR3 is TGTGCCAGCAGCGCCCTGCCGGGGCTAGCGGGGGGCAATGAGCAGTTCTTC. Amino acid sequence: CASSALPGLAGGNEQFF.

The sample holds many counts of this clonotype. J is TRBJ2-3 and V is TRBV10-2; 7 nucleotides line up with TRBD1. CDR1 is WSHSY, CDR2 SAAADI, per germline. Germline trimming cut 6 bases from V and 4 bases from J; bases unmatched to any gene: 10. The CDR3 covers 15 residues. CDR3: CASRIDRVGSDTQYF. The CDR3 DNA is TGCGCCAGCAGGATAGACAGGGTGGGGTCAGATACGCAGTATTTT.

The chain recombines TRBV20-1 with TRBJ2-5, with 7 bases fitting TRBD1. V dropped 1 base and J dropped 0; count of bases not matched to a gene: 11. CDR1 and CDR2 (germline): DFQATT, SNEGSKA (reference sequence). This CDR3 contains 17 residues. CDR3 loop: CSARVRGTGEHQETQYF. CDR3 DNA sequence: TGCAGTGCTAGAGTTAGGGGAACAGGGGAACACCAAGAGACCCAGTACTTC.

V usage is TRBV28 and J usage is TRBJ2-1; D may match TRBD1 or TRBD2 (5 bases each). V lost 6 bases, J lost 7 bases, and 22 bases lay in between. This CDR3 is built from 16 residues. Germline V gene sequence: CDR1 MDHEN, CDR2 SYDVKM. The CDR3 DNA sequence: TGTGCCAGCAGAACCACCGGGACCTCCTTTCGTAATGAGCAGTTCTTC. Amino acid sequence: CASRTTGTSFRNEQFF.

The V gene is TRBV7-9, the J gene TRBJ1-3, with D unclear. This CDR3 comprises 15 residues. Germline lookup yields CDR1 SEHNR and CDR2 FQNEAQ (reference sequence). Trimming took off 5 bases at V and 1 base at J, with 12 bases between the two ends. The CDR3 sequence: CASSLTGGSGNTIYF. CDR3 coding DNA: TGTGCCAGCAGCCTTACTGGAGGGTCTGGAAACACCATATATTTT.

This chain joins TRBV5-6 and TRBJ1-6; D not resolved. The germline CDR1 and CDR2 sequences are SGHDT and YYEEEE. There are 15 residues in the CDR3. V was trimmed by 2 bases and J by 2 bases, leaving 8 bases between them. Here the CDR3 reads CASSFGITYNSPLHF. The CDR3 bases are TGTGCCAGCAGCTTTGGTATAACCTATAATTCACCCCTCCACTTT.

Ten or more counts support this clonotype. The J gene is TRBJ1-1, the V gene TRBV20-1, with TRBD1 as a possible D gene (6 bases). The V end lost 5 bases, the J end lost 0 bases, and 10 bases lay between the germline ends. Germline V gene lookup returns CDR1 DFQATT and CDR2 SNEGSKA (reference sequence). There are 13 residues in the CDR3. CDR3 residues: CSAPDSMNTEAFF. DNA of the CDR3: TGCAGTGCTCCGGACAGCATGAACACTGAAGCTTTCTTT.

This clonotype was picked up many times. CDR3 DNA: TGCAGTGCTAGAGATGTTACCGGACTAGCGGGGGCTGGCGAGCAGTACTTC. Translating it yields CSARDVTGLAGAGEQYF. The chain joins TRBV20-1 to TRBJ2-7; TRBD2 matches 13 bases. Germline V gives CDR1 DFQATT, CDR2 SNEGSKA (reference sequence). CDR3 length equals 17 residues. J gave up 6 bases and V 0 bases, and 11 bases lay outside the gene matches.

This clonotype came up many times. The chain uses TRBV6-2 or TRBV6-3 and TRBJ2-1; TRBD2 aligns across 10 bases. V was pared by 7 bases and J by 8 bases, with 8 bases of the junction left unmatched. This CDR3 contains 14 residues. Germline values: CDR1 MNHEY, CDR2 SVGEGT. The CDR3 region has the DNA TGTGCCAGCACAGTAGCGGGGGGCTTCTATGAGCAGTTCTTC. Protein product: CASTVAGGFYEQFF.